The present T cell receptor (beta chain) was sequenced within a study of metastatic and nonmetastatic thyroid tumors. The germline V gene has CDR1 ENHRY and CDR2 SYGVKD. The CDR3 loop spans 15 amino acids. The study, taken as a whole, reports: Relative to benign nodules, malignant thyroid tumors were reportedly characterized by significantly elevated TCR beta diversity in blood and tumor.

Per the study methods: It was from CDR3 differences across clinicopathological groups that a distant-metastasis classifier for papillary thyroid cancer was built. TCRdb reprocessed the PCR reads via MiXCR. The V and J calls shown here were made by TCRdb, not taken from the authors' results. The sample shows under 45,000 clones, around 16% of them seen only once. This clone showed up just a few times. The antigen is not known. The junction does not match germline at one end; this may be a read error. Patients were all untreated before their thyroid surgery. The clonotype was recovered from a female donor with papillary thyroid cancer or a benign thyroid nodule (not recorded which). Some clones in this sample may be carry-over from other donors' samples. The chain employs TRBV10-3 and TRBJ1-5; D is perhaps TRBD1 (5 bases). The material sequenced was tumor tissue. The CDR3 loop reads CAISEGGASNQPPHF. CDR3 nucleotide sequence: TGTGCCATCAGTGAGGGCGGGGCGAGCAATCAGCCCCCGCATTTT.